Sequencing of this TCR beta chain was carried out in a study of blood T cell repertoires in COVID-19. About the study: Whether acute or convalescent, the COVID-19 samples came from the United States, Italy and Spain. T cells, B-cell-depleted T cells, or PBMCs supplied cDNA or gDNA.

Data came from immunoSEQ multiplex PCR; TCRdb stores just in-frame clones and leaves some out. The repertoire holds 160,000 or so clones, with 82% as singletons. The CDR3 covers 14 residues. V lost 7 bases to trimming and J lost 5 bases, with 15 bases between them. In germline, CDR1 is SNHLY, CDR2 FYNNEI. Specimen: peripheral blood. V is TRBV2 and J is TRBJ1-3; no reliable D call. The sequence was collected from an older woman with acute or convalescent COVID-19. DNA of the CDR3: TGTGCCAGCAAATTGCGGGATGCGCGAAACACCATATATTTT. Translated: CASKLRDARNTIYF.